These 26 T cell receptor beta chains came from one sample sequenced in a study of response to subunit inactivated influenza vaccine. Using its own MiXCR run on the RT-PCR reads, TCRdb lists one record per CDR3 protein. The sample includes just over 300,000 distinct CDR3 sequences, roughly 22% of them seen just once. The sequencing here drew on PBMCs from blood, taken roughly 20 months after vaccination. The receptors here all came from a man between 50 and 70 years old who received an inactivated influenza vaccine.

The chain is built from TRBV4-1 and TRBJ1-5; D not certain. The germline gives CDR1 MGHRA, CDR2 YSYEKL. Between the trimmed V and J ends, which lost 2 bases and 3 bases, there was a span of 8 bases. The CDR3 runs 14 residues. The CDR3 here is CASSQLGANQPQHF. The CDR3 DNA sequence: TGCGCCAGCAGCCAATTGGGCGCCAATCAGCCCCAGCATTTT.

This clonotype was seen a handful of times. This chain links TRBV7-3 with TRBJ2-1, with D unresolved. V was pared by 0 bases and J by 0 bases, with 12 bases between. CDR3 length equals 17 residues. Germline values: CDR1 SGHTA, CDR2 FQGTGA. Here the CDR3 DNA reads TGTGCCAGCAGCTTAACTGCCACGATTAGCTCCTACAATGAGCAGTTCTTC. This encodes CASSLTATISSYNEQFF.

The chain has TRBV5-1 and TRBJ1-3; perhaps TRBD1 as D (5 bases). The CDR3 is made up of 15 amino acids. Trimming removed 0 bases from V and 4 bases from J, with 11 bases in between. Germline loops: CDR1 SGHRS, CDR2 YFSETQ. The CDR3 spells CASSLDGTGGNTIYF. The CDR3 bases are TGCGCCAGCAGCTTGGATGGGACTGGCGGAAACACCATATATTTT.

The CDR3 bases are TGCGCCAGCAGCCAACGGCTAGCGGGGGCGGGGGAGACCCAGTACTTC. Translating it yields CASSQRLAGAGETQYF. The V and J genes are TRBV4-1 and TRBJ2-5; 10 bases agree with TRBD2. Germline CDR1 reads MGHRA; CDR2 reads YSYEKL. This CDR3 spans 16 amino acids. The trim removed 2 bases at V and 5 bases at J, leaving 8 bases unmatched.

This clonotype was seen at least ten times. J is TRBJ2-5 and V is TRBV9; 8 positions agree with TRBD1. The CDR3 runs 16 residues. Germline CDR1 and CDR2: SGDLS and YYNGEE. The J segment lost 1 base and the V segment lost 1 base, leaving 6 bases of the junction unmatched. Here the CDR3 reads CASSVSPGQAQETQYF. The CDR3 DNA reads TGTGCCAGCAGCGTAAGCCCGGGACAGGCCCAAGAGACCCAGTACTTC.

Note on this clonotype: A much larger clone is a single base away; this may be a read error. The chain couples TRBV6-1 to TRBJ1-5, with 8 bases lining up with TRBD1. The J segment lost 3 bases and the V segment lost 6 bases, leaving 1 base of the junction unmatched. This CDR3 region has 13 residues. Germline V CDR1 and CDR2: MNHNS, SASEGT. The DNA for the CDR3 is TGTGCCAGCAGGGACAGGGCCAATCAGCCCCAGCATTTT. Translating gives CASRDRANQPQHF.

This clonotype was found a few times. One junction end disagrees with the germline gene, perhaps due to a read error. CDR3: CASRLTVENGYTF. The CDR3 DNA reads TGCGCCAGCCGCTTGACAGTCGAGAATGGCTACACCTTC. The chain carries TRBV5-1 and TRBJ1-2; tentatively, D is TRBD1 (5 bases). Germline V gene sequence: CDR1 SGHRS, CDR2 YFSETQ. This CDR3 comprises 13 residues.

The V call is TRBV19, the J call TRBJ1-5, with D unresolved. Germline V CDR1 and CDR2: LNHDA, SQIVND (reference sequence). The germline V and J ends were trimmed by 3 bases and 0 bases, with 9 bases remaining between them. The CDR3 totals 15 residues. Written as DNA, the CDR3 is TGTGCCAGTAGTATGGAAAAATATAGCAATCAGCCCCAGCATTTT. Translated, it gives CASSMEKYSNQPQHF. Full variable domain (outside the CDR3, taken from reference TRBV19 and TRBJ1-5): DGGITQSPKYLFRKEGQNVTLSCEQNLNHDAMYWYRQDPGQGLRLIYYSQIVNDFQKGDIAEGYSVSREKKESFPLTVTSAQKNPTAFYLCASSMEKYSNQPQHFGDGTRLSIL.

This clonotype was recorded a few times. This chain joins TRBV4-1 and TRBJ2-3; possibly TRBD2 for D (6 bases). Germline V lookup: CDR1 MGHRA, CDR2 YSYEKL. Trimming pared 1 base from V and 5 bases from J, leaving 16 bases between. The CDR3 consists of 16 residues. CDR3 sequence: CASSQAVTRGLDTQYF. The CDR3 bases are TGCGCCAGCAGCCAAGCGGTGACTAGGGGATTAGATACGCAGTATTTT.

Only a few counts were recorded for this clonotype. The chain is built from TRBV5-1 and TRBJ1-3; 12 bases map to TRBD1. The CDR3 has 17 amino acids. Germline V CDR1 and CDR2: SGHRS, YFSETQ. With V trimmed by 9 bases and J by 6 bases, 16 bases remained unmatched. The CDR3 region has the DNA TGCGCCACCTCAGGGGACAGGGGGCAAATTGGTGAAAACACCATATATTTT. This translates into CATSGDRGQIGENTIYF.

This clonotype appeared a few times. The chain has TRBV20-1 and TRBJ2-4, with D perhaps TRBD2 (6 bases). Germline V gene data show CDR1 as DFQATT and CDR2 as SNEGSKA (reference sequence). The CDR3 extends over 15 amino acids. Trimming left V 0 bases short and J 1 base short, with 10 bases between. The CDR3 sequence: CSARDYREAKNIQYF. The CDR3 DNA reads TGCAGTGCTAGAGATTACCGGGAGGCCAAAAACATTCAGTACTTC.

This chain uses TRBV6-5 with TRBJ2-1; D is perhaps TRBD1 (5 bases). The CDR3 runs 17 residues. Trimming shortened V by 3 bases and J by 0 bases, and 15 bases separated the two germline ends. Germline CDR1 MNHEY, CDR2 SVGAGI. As DNA, the CDR3 is TGTGCCAGCAGTTATCTGCAGGGTTTTGTCTCCTACAATGAGCAGTTCTTC. It yields the protein CASSYLQGFVSYNEQFF.

V is TRBV4-1 and J is TRBJ2-1; D is perhaps TRBD1 (5 bases). From germline, CDR1 is MGHRA and CDR2 YSYEKL. This CDR3 is built from 14 residues. Trimming pared 1 base from V and 7 bases from J, leaving 11 bases between. The DNA for the CDR3 is TGCGCCAGCAGCCAAGTGCAGGGCCCTAATGAGCAGTTCTTC. Encoded protein: CASSQVQGPNEQFF.

The chain carries TRBV7-8 and TRBJ1-6, with D uncertain. V was trimmed by 1 base and J by 7 bases, leaving 5 bases between them. This CDR3 contains 13 residues. Germline CDR1 reads SGHVS; CDR2 reads FQNEAQ. DNA of the CDR3: TGTGCCAGCAGCTTAGTTTGGAATTCACCCCTCCACTTT. Translated, it gives CASSLVWNSPLHF. Combining the CDR3 with reference TRBV7-8 and TRBJ1-6 gives the whole variable domain GAGVSQSPRYKVAKRGQDVALRCDPISGHVSLFWYQQALGQGPEFLTYFQNEAQLDKSGLPSDRFFAERPEGSVSTLKIQRTQQEDSAVYLCASSLVWNSPLHFGNGTRLTVT.

The table lists this clonotype with a few counts. The rearrangement joins TRBV7-2 to TRBJ1-1; 7 nucleotides match TRBD1. Germline lookup yields CDR1 SGHTA and CDR2 FQGNSA. There are 16 residues in the CDR3. V was pared by 5 bases and J by 4 bases, with 13 bases of the junction left unmatched. The CDR3 sequence is CASSPTDRARGTEAFF. DNA of the CDR3: TGTGCCAGCAGCCCGACTGACAGGGCGAGGGGCACTGAAGCTTTCTTT. The full variable domain, with the rest looked up from reference TRBV7-2 and TRBJ1-1, is GAGVSQSPSNKVTEKGKDVELRCDPISGHTALYWYRQSLGQGLEFLIYFQGNSAPDKSGLPSDRFSAERTGGSVSTLTIQRTQQEDSAVYLCASSPTDRARGTEAFFGQGTRLTVV.

The V call is TRBV28, the J call TRBJ1-5; unclear D gene. Germline-derived CDR1 and CDR2 are MDHEN and SYDVKM. The V gene lost 7 bases and the J gene lost 3 bases, with 13 bases spanning the gap. CDR3 length equals 14 residues. The CDR3 DNA is TGTGCCAGCAAGCTCGGAACACTCAATCAGCCCCAGCATTTT. Translated: CASKLGTLNQPQHF.

This clonotype was picked up a small number of times. The rearrangement links TRBV7-2 to TRBJ1-2; D is undetermined. This CDR3 is built from 13 residues. CDR1 and CDR2 (germline): SGHTA, FQGNSA. V shed 3 bases and J shed 4 bases, with 9 bases lying between them. The CDR3 is CASSFKRSYGYTF. CDR3 DNA: TGTGCCAGCAGCTTCAAGAGGAGCTATGGCTACACCTTC.

V gene TRBV5-1 combines with J gene TRBJ1-6, with 7 bases identical to TRBD1. Germline V CDR1 and CDR2: SGHRS, YFSETQ. Trimming took 5 bases from V and 8 from J; bases not matched to a gene: 4. CDR3 length: 13 residues. DNA of the CDR3: TGCGCCAGCAGGTACGGACAGGATTCACCCCTCCACTTT. It translates to CASRYGQDSPLHF.

This clonotype was seen only once. This chain links TRBV20-1 with TRBJ2-5; 9 positions match TRBD2. The CDR3 consists of 16 residues. Germline CDR1 reads DFQATT; CDR2 reads SNEGSKA (reference sequence). V was pared by 7 bases and J by 4 bases, with 16 bases of the junction left unmatched. The chain's CDR3 is CSGQSGSSGNRETQYF. CDR3 bases: TGCAGTGGCCAGTCGGGGTCTAGCGGGAACCGAGAGACCCAGTACTTC.

In nucleotides, the CDR3 is TGTGCCAGCAGTCATTTTCAGGGACAGGGGGCGCGGTTTAACGAGCAGTACTTC. This translates into CASSHFQGQGARFNEQYF. V usage is TRBV28 and J usage is TRBJ2-7; 12 bases map to TRBD1. The CDR3 extends over 18 amino acids. From germline, CDR1 is MDHEN and CDR2 SYDVKM. Trimming removed 5 bases from V and 5 bases from J; junction bases left unmatched: 16.

V is TRBV5-5 and J is TRBJ1-4; D gene uncertain. This CDR3 spans 15 amino acids. In germline, CDR1 is SGHKS, CDR2 YYEKEE (reference sequence). V was cut by 0 bases and J by 3 bases, with 9 bases left in between. Written as DNA, the CDR3 is TGTGCCAGCAGCTTGGTATCCCAACCTAATGAAAAACTGTTTTTT. The encoded protein is CASSLVSQPNEKLFF.

This clonotype was seen a few times. The CDR3 DNA reads as TGTGCCAGCAGTTATTCTACAGGGAGAATAGCCAAAAACATTCAGTACTTC. Amino acids: CASSYSTGRIAKNIQYF. The chain links TRBV6-2 or TRBV6-3 to TRBJ2-4; tentatively, D is TRBD1 (6 bases). V was shortened by 3 bases and J by 0 bases, with 15 bases between the two germline ends. The germline V gene encodes CDR1 MNHEY and CDR2 SVGEGT. The CDR3 loop spans 17 amino acids.

This clonotype was picked up a small number of times. This chain links TRBV7-3 with TRBJ1-1; D is undetermined. The CDR3 has 12 residues. V was trimmed by 3 bases and J by 7 bases, leaving 9 bases between them. The V gene's germline CDR1 is SGHTA and CDR2 FQGTGA. CDR3 sequence reads: CASSFPGGEAFF. The CDR3 nucleotides are TGTGCCAGCAGCTTTCCCGGCGGTGAAGCTTTCTTT. The variable domain in full, with the rest retrieved from reference TRBV7-3 and TRBJ1-1, is GAGVSQTPSNKVTEKGKYVELRCDPISGHTALYWYRQSLGQGPEFLIYFQGTGAADDSGLPNDRFFAVRPEGSVSTLKIQRTERGDSAVYLCASSFPGGEAFFGQGTRLTVV.

This clonotype was counted only a few times. The chain combines TRBV2 with TRBJ1-4; no clear D gene. V lost 5 bases and J lost 3, with 10 bases in between. The germline gives CDR1 SNHLY, CDR2 FYNNEI. The length of the CDR3 is 14 residues. The CDR3 DNA follows: TGTGCCAGCAGTAGGGCTCTGGCTAATGAAAAACTGTTTTTT. This translates into CASSRALANEKLFF.

The chain employs TRBV4-1 and TRBJ2-7; the D is unclear. This CDR3 has 15 amino acids. Looked up from germline, CDR1 is MGHRA and CDR2 is YSYEKL. V was shortened by 0 bases and J by 0 bases, with 9 bases between the two germline ends. The CDR3 loop is CASSQDRQSSYEQYF. In DNA, the CDR3 is TGCGCCAGCAGCCAAGATAGGCAGTCCTCCTACGAGCAGTACTTC.

The genes are TRBV7-9 and TRBJ1-1; D uncertain. The V and J ends lost 5 bases and 2 bases respectively, with 9 bases between them. Germline V gene data show CDR1 as SEHNR and CDR2 as FQNEAQ (reference sequence). This CDR3 spans 13 amino acids. CDR3 nucleotides: TGTGCCAGCAGCCAGACGAGTAACACTGAAGCTTTCTTT. Protein sequence: CASSQTSNTEAFF.